The present T cell receptor beta chain was sequenced within a study of TIL therapy for anti-PD-1-resistant metastatic lung cancer. This was the immunoSEQ v3 assay. Sequencing depth was approximately 2 million read pairs for survey level, roughly 4.5-6.5 million for deep. The table came from immunoSEQ multiplex PCR; TCRdb's copy has only in-frame clones and leaves some out. Of about 95,000 clones listed, 50% to 70% are singletons. As to time point: pre-treatment sample, taken before nivolumab and TIL therapy. Tumor tissue came from excised metastases, mostly pleural nodules or supraclavicular lymph nodes. The source was tumor tissue, collected at baseline. The sequence was collected from a person aged 25-79 years with non-small cell lung cancer.

CDR3 sequence reads: CASSQVGGLETQYF. Written as DNA, the CDR3 is TGTGCCAGCAGCCAAGTTGGGGGACTGGAGACCCAGTACTTC. This rearrangement joins TRBV14 to TRBJ2-5; tentative D call: TRBD2 (6 bases). Deletions cut 1 base from V and 5 bases from J, with 11 bases between. Germline CDR1 SGHDN, CDR2 FVKESK. This CDR3 has 14 residues.